Shown below are 8 T cell receptor beta chains from a single sample sequenced in a study of human T cells and chemical hapten exposure. TCRdb fed the 5' RACE reads into MiXCR, producing one record per CDR3 protein. The sample holds fewer than 150,000 distinct CDR3 sequences, 15% to 20% seen once. Sequencing started from total RNA isolated from unfractionated whole blood. The receptors derive from a human donor in good health.

In this sample, this clonotype turned up a few times. This chain connects TRBV7-8 to TRBJ1-2, with 11 bases fitting TRBD1. There are 16 residues in the CDR3. V lost 5 bases, J lost 3 bases, and 8 bases stayed unmatched. Germline CDR1 and CDR2: SGHVS and FQNEAQ. DNA of the CDR3: TGTGCCAGCAGCACCCCAGTGGGACAGGGGGACTATGGCTACACCTTC. This encodes CASSTPVGQGDYGYTF.

The chain couples TRBV28 to TRBJ1-1, with no clear D. The germline V gene encodes CDR1 MDHEN and CDR2 SYDVKM. V gave up 5 bases and J gave up 1 base, with 8 bases separating them. The CDR3 has 13 amino acids. The CDR3 is CASSTAPNTEAFF. As DNA, the CDR3 is TGTGCCAGCAGTACCGCACCGAACACTGAAGCTTTCTTT.

This clonotype turned up a few times. V and J are TRBV5-1 and TRBJ1-2; the match to TRBD1 covers 9 bases. J was trimmed by 7 bases and V by 4 bases; bases with no gene match: 17. Per the germline V gene, CDR1 is SGHRS and CDR2 is YFSETQ. The CDR3 contains 17 residues. The CDR3 DNA follows: TGCGCCAGCAGCGAAAATCCCGGGACAGGGATCTCGGGTGGCTACACCTTC. This sequence encodes CASSENPGTGISGGYTF.

CDR3 region: CASSSRVESTGELFF. CDR3 DNA sequence: TGCGCCAGCAGCAGCAGGGTCGAGAGCACCGGGGAGCTGTTTTTT. The V call is TRBV5-1, the J call TRBJ2-2; maybe TRBD1 (5 bases). Germline values: CDR1 SGHRS, CDR2 YFSETQ. The CDR3 consists of 15 residues. V was cut by 4 bases and J by 4 bases, with 14 bases left in between.

This clonotype was seen only a few times. CDR3 sequence (DNA): TGCGCCAGCAGCCTAGCAGGGGGTTCATCCTACGAGCAGTACTTC. The encoded protein is CASSLAGGSSYEQYF. The chain combines TRBV5-1 with TRBJ2-7; TRBD1 matches at 7 bases. The CDR3 is 15 residues long. V shed 4 bases, J shed 1 base, and the junction held 8 bases outside the gene matches. Germline CDR1 SGHRS, CDR2 YFSETQ.

The chain uses TRBV11-2 and TRBJ1-6; no definite D call. The germline CDR1 and CDR2 sequences are SGHAT and FQNNGV. V was clipped by 7 bases and J by 4 bases, with 14 bases between them. The length of the CDR3 is 15 residues. Here the CDR3 reads CASTLSSGYNSPLHF. The CDR3, as DNA: TGTGCCAGCACCCTTAGTTCTGGGTATAATTCACCCCTCCACTTT.

J is TRBJ2-2 and V is TRBV24-1; 7 bases align to TRBD2. V lost 3 bases, J lost 4 bases, and 7 bases stayed unmatched. CDR1 and CDR2 (germline): KGHDR, SFDVKD. This CDR3 is built from 16 residues. The CDR3 is CATSDISGAVTGELFF. In DNA form, the CDR3 reads TGTGCCACCAGTGATATCAGCGGGGCTGTCACCGGGGAGCTGTTTTTT.

The chain is built from TRBV7-2 and TRBJ2-3; D gene ambiguous. The CDR3 runs 13 residues. The V end lost 3 bases, the J end lost 7 bases, and 11 bases lay between the germline ends. The germline V gene encodes CDR1 SGHTA and CDR2 FQGNSA. Written as DNA, the CDR3 is TGTGCCAGCAGCTTTCGACCCTTCTATACGCAGTATTTT. This encodes CASSFRPFYTQYF.